The 14 T cell receptor beta chains below were found in one sample sequenced in a study of blood T cell repertoires in COVID-19. Data came from immunoSEQ multiplex PCR; TCRdb stores just in-frame clones and leaves some out. The sample yields some 150,000 clones, approximately 90% seen once. Sequenced: PBMCs or T cells enriched from blood (not recorded which). All receptors derive from a woman in her late teens or twenties who had recovered from COVID-19.

This sequence joins TRBV12-3 or TRBV12-4 and TRBJ2-7, with D perhaps TRBD2 (6 bases). The CDR3 has 13 amino acids. V was clipped by 6 bases and J by 6 bases, with 15 bases between them. The CDR3 loop reads CASRNDYGGEQYF. In DNA form, the CDR3 reads TGTGCCAGCAGAAACGATTACGGGGGCGAGCAGTACTTC.

The chain recombines TRBV27 with TRBJ2-7; D unclear. CDR3 length: 12 amino acids. In germline, CDR1 is MNHEY, CDR2 SMNVEV (reference sequence). V dropped 5 bases and J dropped 0 bases, with 5 bases sitting between them. The CDR3 DNA reads as TGTGCCAGCAGTCTTCCCTCCTACGAGCAGTACTTC. Protein sequence: CASSLPSYEQYF.

The chain employs TRBV7-9 and TRBJ1-2, with D unclear. The V and J ends lost 2 bases and 8 bases respectively, with 6 bases between them. There are 11 residues in the CDR3. Germline lookup yields CDR1 SEHNR and CDR2 FQNEAQ (reference sequence). The CDR3 sequence is CASSLSGGYTF. The CDR3 DNA sequence: TGTGCCAGCAGCTTAAGTGGCGGCTACACCTTC.

The chain couples TRBV30 to TRBJ1-2, with D maybe TRBD1 (6 bases). Germline values: CDR1 GTSNPN, CDR2 SVGIG (reference sequence). Trimming cost V 3 bases and J 3 bases, with 11 bases left between them. This CDR3 contains 13 residues. Here the CDR3 DNA reads TGTGCCTGGAGCCCCGAGGGGGACTATGGCTACACCTTC. It codes for CAWSPEGDYGYTF.

The V and J genes are TRBV20-1 and TRBJ1-1, with 10 bases lining up with TRBD1. V shed 3 bases, J shed 11 bases, and the junction held 12 bases outside the gene matches. This CDR3 has 14 residues. Looked up from germline, CDR1 is DFQATT and CDR2 is SNEGSKA (reference sequence). The CDR3 sequence is CSASWRTAGQGAFF. The CDR3 DNA reads as TGCAGTGCTAGTTGGCGGACAGCGGGACAGGGGGCTTTCTTT.

The V call is TRBV28, the J call TRBJ1-2; D is unclear. CDR3 length equals 12 residues. Germline-derived CDR1 and CDR2 are MDHEN and SYDVKM. V was pared by 8 bases and J by 6 bases, with 13 bases between. The CDR3 coding sequence is TGTGCCAGCGCGAAGCCCGTTAATGGCTACACCTTC. Its translation: CASAKPVNGYTF.

V usage is TRBV29-1 and J usage is TRBJ2-7, with TRBD1 identical over 7 bases. The CDR3 has 13 amino acids. The V gene end was trimmed by 2 bases and the J gene end by 3 bases; junction bases not matched to a gene: 4. The V gene's germline CDR1 is SQVTM and CDR2 ANQGSEA. The CDR3 sequence: CSVESQGDYEQYF. For the CDR3, the DNA is TGCAGCGTTGAAAGTCAGGGGGACTACGAGCAGTACTTC.

As for this clone: One junction end does not reproduce the germline sequence, and a read error may be involved. The chain uses TRBV27 and TRBJ1-6; D remains unclear. The CDR3 extends over 12 amino acids. Germline lookup yields CDR1 MNHEY and CDR2 SMNVEV (reference sequence). CDR3 nucleotides: TGTGCCAGCAGTCTATCGCGTTCACCCCTCCACTTT. Translation: CASSLSRSPLHF.

This chain uses TRBV4-2 with TRBJ2-1, with 9 bases lining up with TRBD2. Germline CDR1 LGHNA, CDR2 YNFKEQ. The CDR3 is 14 residues long. The trim removed 8 bases at V and 6 bases at J, leaving 8 bases unmatched. This CDR3 is CASGAGGPGNEQFF. The CDR3 DNA follows: TGTGCCAGCGGGGCGGGAGGGCCAGGCAATGAGCAGTTCTTC.

The chain employs TRBV7-2 and TRBJ1-1; possibly TRBD1 for D (5 bases). The CDR3 sequence is 14 residues long. Trimming removed 6 bases at V and 4 bases at J, with 15 bases between. Germline V gene sequence: CDR1 SGHTA, CDR2 FQGNSA. CDR3 in DNA: TGTGCCAGCAGTACGTGGGGGGTAAGCACTGAAGCTTTCTTT. This sequence encodes CASSTWGVSTEAFF.

This sequence joins TRBV28 and TRBJ2-7, with a tentative D call TRBD1 (5 bases). Trimming shortened V by 1 base and J by 5 bases, and 12 bases separated the two germline ends. The CDR3 has 14 amino acids. The germline gives CDR1 MDHEN, CDR2 SYDVKM. The CDR3 loop reads CASSLFVRVHEQYF. CDR3 bases: TGTGCCAGCAGTTTATTTGTCAGGGTCCACGAGCAGTACTTC.

The J gene is TRBJ2-5, the V gene TRBV1; the table assigns TRBD2, which was not confirmed against the DNA. TRBV1 is given as a pseudogene. This CDR3 comprises 17 residues. DNA of the CDR3: TGCACCAGCGGAGATGCCGCTAGCGGGGGGGACCAAGAGACCCAGTACTTC. Its translation: CTSGDAASGGDQETQYF.

This sequence joins TRBV5-1 and TRBJ1-2, with D perhaps matching TRBD1 (6 bases). The CDR3 is made up of 14 amino acids. Trimming cost V 4 bases and J 8 bases, with 18 bases left between them. Per the germline V gene, CDR1 is SGHRS and CDR2 is YFSETQ. This chain's CDR3 is CASSRVGGAEGYTF. CDR3 sequence (DNA): TGCGCCAGCAGCCGCGTAGGGGGGGCAGAAGGCTACACCTTC.

This clone was recorded once. The chain carries TRBV3-1 (or the pseudogene TRBV3-2) and TRBJ2-5; 7 bases are a match to TRBD2. V shed 4 bases, J shed 4 bases, and the junction held 9 bases outside the gene matches. Germline V gives CDR1 LGHDT, CDR2 YNNKEL (reference sequence). CDR3 length: 15 amino acids. The CDR3, as DNA: TGTGCCAGCAGCCCCATTCGAGGGACTATAGAGACCCAGTACTTC. Its translation: CASSPIRGTIETQYF.